A selection of T cell receptor beta chains follows, all from one sample in a study of beta chain features in type 1 diabetes. Sequencing was performed with immunoSEQ multiplex PCR; in TCRdb, only in-frame clones are kept and a portion is missing. The table has 41,000 or so clones, around 63% seen once. The sequenced material came from Tregs from blood. These TCRs come from a man aged 30 to 39 with type 1 diabetes. Some clones in this sample may be carry-over from other donors' samples. CDR3s include the opening cysteine and the closing phenylalanine or tryptophan. A D gene is named only where the DNA matches it firmly. Expanded clones get a size class; other rows say once, few or many, or leave the size out.

TRBJ1-5 - TRBV7-9 - - CASSWAGGTVMHF
TRBJ2-3 - TRBV5-1 - TGCGCCAGCAGGTATGGACTTCCCACAGATACGCAGTATTTT CASRYGLPTDTQYF
TRBJ1-1 - TRBV19 - TGTGCCAGTAGGCCGGGGGGGAGAACTGAAGCTTTCTTT CASRPGGRTEAFF
TRBJ2-5 - TRBV13 - TGTGCCAGCAGCTTAACAGGAGCAGGTGCGGCTTCGAACCCCGAGACCCAGTACTTC CASSLTGAGAASNPETQYF
TRBJ1-2 once TRBV7-2 - TGTGCCAGCAGCTTATCCTCGGGACATAACTATGGCTACACCTTC CASSLSSGHNYGYTF
TRBJ2-3 once TRBV7-3 - TGTGCCAGCAGCTTTTCAGGGGGCACAGATACGCAGTATTTT CASSFSGGTDTQYF
TRBJ1-6 - TRBV9 - TGTGCCAGCAGCGTAACAGGACAGTATAATTCACCCCTCCACTTT CASSVTGQYNSPLHF
TRBJ1-2 - TRBV5-5 - TGTGCCAGCACCTCCTGGGGGCCCAGCTATGGCTACACCTTC CASTSWGPSYGYTF
TRBJ2-7 once TRBV27 TRBD2 TGTGCCAGCAGTCCCTCGGGACTAGCGGGGGGGTACTCCTACGAGCAGTACTTC CASSPSGLAGGYSYEQYF
TRBJ2-3 once TRBV9 - TGTGCCAGCAGCCCAGTCCCCACAGATACGCAGTATTTT CASSPVPTDTQYF
TRBJ1-2 - TRBV7-9 TRBD1 TGTGCCAGCAGCTCGAATGACAGGGGCAGTCGTTACACCTTC CASSSNDRGSRYTF
TRBJ1-1 - TRBV5-6 TRBD1 TGTGCCAGCAGCTGGACAGGAGGCTTAGCGGCTTTCTTT CASSWTGGLAAFF
TRBJ2-5 - TRBV9 TRBD1 TGTGCCAGCAGCGTAACAGGGGGCCAAGAGACCCAGTACTTC CASSVTGGQETQYF
TRBJ2-2 - TRBV4-1 - TGCGCCAGCAGCCAAGATCAACAGGACCTTAACACCGGGGAGCTGTTTTTT CASSQDQQDLNTGELFF
TRBJ2-2 - TRBV6-1 TRBD1 TGTGCCAGCAACCCAACAGGGGCTACCGGGGAGCTGTTTTTT CASNPTGATGELFF